The clone carrying this T cell receptor beta chain was counted a few times. The record originates from a study of blood T cell repertoires in COVID-19. Study overall: Both acute and convalescent COVID-19 samples were obtained from the United States, Italy and Spain. Sources were T cells, B-cell-depleted T cells, or PBMCs; the material itself was cDNA or gDNA.

Original data processing: Cell counts per sample came from amplifying reference gene primers. Repertoires were generated with immunoSEQ multiplex PCR, while TCRdb's copy carries only in-frame clones and drops some. The V and J calls and clone size were taken over from that table, and D and trimming were inferred from the DNA. The sample yields 60,000 or so clones, just under 85% seen once. Trimming left V 0 bases short and J 0 bases short, with 17 bases between. Germline V lookup: CDR1 SGHAT, CDR2 FQNNGV. This CDR3 is built from 19 residues. Sequences were obtained from peripheral blood. This sequence was found in a man aged 55 to 70 with acute or convalescent COVID-19. V usage is TRBV11-2 and J usage is TRBJ1-4; TRBD1 is a possible D gene (5 bases). CDR3 bases: TGTGCCAGCAGCTTAGATCAGATTTTGACAGCCACAACTAATGAAAAACTGTTTTTT. Protein sequence: CASSLDQILTATTNEKLFF.